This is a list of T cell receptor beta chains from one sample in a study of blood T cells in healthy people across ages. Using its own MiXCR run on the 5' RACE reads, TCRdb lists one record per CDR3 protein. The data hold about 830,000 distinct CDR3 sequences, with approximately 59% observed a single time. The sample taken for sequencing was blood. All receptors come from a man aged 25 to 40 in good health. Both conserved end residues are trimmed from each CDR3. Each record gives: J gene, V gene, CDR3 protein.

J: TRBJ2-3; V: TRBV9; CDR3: ASSVEGGVGTDTQY
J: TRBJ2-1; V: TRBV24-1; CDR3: ATSDVRQGANEQF
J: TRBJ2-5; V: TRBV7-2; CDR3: ASSFGGGLETQY
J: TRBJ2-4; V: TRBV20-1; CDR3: SARDYFGRLQKNIQY
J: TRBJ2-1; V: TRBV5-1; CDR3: ASSNTGQGHNEQF
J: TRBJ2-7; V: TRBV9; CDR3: ASSVEGSTGEQY
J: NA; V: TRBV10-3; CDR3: AIRGTGGGEQY
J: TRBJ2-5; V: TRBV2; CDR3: ASLEREETQY
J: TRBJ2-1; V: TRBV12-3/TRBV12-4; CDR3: ASSGPSGGDNEQF
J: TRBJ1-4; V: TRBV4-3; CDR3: ASSQTTGVGEKLF
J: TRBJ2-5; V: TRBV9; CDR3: ASSGQTDPQETQY
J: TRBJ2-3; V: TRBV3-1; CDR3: ASSQGLGLSADTQY
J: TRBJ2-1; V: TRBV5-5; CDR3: ASSLYLAGGPPNHNEQF
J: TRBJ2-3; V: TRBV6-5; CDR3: ASSFTSGGANADTQY
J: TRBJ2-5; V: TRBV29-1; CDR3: SVGDTGGEETQY
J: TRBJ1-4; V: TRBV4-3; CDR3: ASSQSGDRRGEKLF
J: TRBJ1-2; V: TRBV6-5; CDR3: ASSATGGASGYT
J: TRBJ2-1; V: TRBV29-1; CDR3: SFSSSRTGLNEQF
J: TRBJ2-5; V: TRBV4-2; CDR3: ASSQEGRGGSETQY
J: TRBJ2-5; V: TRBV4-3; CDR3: ASSTAGQETQY
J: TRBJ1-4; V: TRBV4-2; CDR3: ASSQEHATNEKLF
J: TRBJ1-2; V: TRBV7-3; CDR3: ASSVDSGGGYT
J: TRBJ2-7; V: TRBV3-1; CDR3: ASSSVTDYEQY
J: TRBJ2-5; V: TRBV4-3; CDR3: ASSRGTGGVETQY
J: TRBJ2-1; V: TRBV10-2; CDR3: ASSAGRGGYNEQF
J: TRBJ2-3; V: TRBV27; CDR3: ASSLIGGGTQY